Shown below are 21 T cell receptor beta chains from a single sample sequenced in a study of cytomegalovirus exposure and HLA in healthy donors. PCR involved 60 Vbeta and 13 Jbeta primers. Profiling relied on immunoSEQ multiplex PCR, and the TCRdb table lists in-frame clones only, not all of them. The sample lists 120,000 to 150,000 clones, around four fifths occurring once. Sequences were obtained from PBMCs. These receptors all stem from a male donor in good health and CMV-seronegative.

This chain uses TRBV28 with TRBJ2-7; D is possibly TRBD1 (6 bases). Germline CDR1 is MDHEN and CDR2 is SYDVKM. The CDR3 covers 15 residues. V lost 2 bases and J lost 4, with 15 bases in between. CDR3 sequence (DNA): TGTGCCAGCAGTTTAGAATCGACAGGAAATTACGAGCAGTACTTC. Translation: CASSLESTGNYEQYF.

The chain joins TRBV7-9 to TRBJ2-7; 8 positions agree with TRBD2. Trimming cost V 4 bases and J 2 bases; bases outside gene matches: 7. This CDR3 region has 15 residues. The germline gives CDR1 SEHNR, CDR2 FQNEAQ (reference sequence). CDR3: CASSYVAGPTYEQYF. For the CDR3, the DNA is TGTGCCAGCAGCTACGTAGCGGGGCCGACCTACGAGCAGTACTTC.

This chain connects TRBV4-1 to TRBJ1-2; D is possibly TRBD1 (6 bases). Germline loops: CDR1 MGHRA, CDR2 YSYEKL. The CDR3 has 13 amino acids. V lost 2 bases and J 8 bases, leaving 12 bases between the germline ends. The CDR3 spells CASSQTGHGGYTF. Here the CDR3 DNA reads TGCGCCAGCAGCCAAACAGGGCACGGAGGCTACACCTTC.

The V and J genes are TRBV9 and TRBJ1-1; 10 positions agree with TRBD1. This CDR3 is 15 amino acids long. Germline values: CDR1 SGDLS, CDR2 YYNGEE. With 0 bases clipped from V and 6 bases from J, the junction kept 5 bases outside the gene matches. CDR3 sequence reads: CASSVEGQGFAEAFF. The CDR3, as DNA: TGTGCCAGCAGCGTAGAGGGACAGGGGTTCGCTGAAGCTTTCTTT.

The count of this clone is one. The genes are TRBV19 and TRBJ2-7, with a tentative D call TRBD1 (7 bases). CDR3 length equals 15 residues. Between the trimmed V and J ends, which lost 5 bases and 6 bases, there was a span of 20 bases. The V gene's germline CDR1 is LNHDA and CDR2 SQIVND (reference sequence). The CDR3 nucleotides are TGTGCCAGTAGTCCCCACCTTAGACAGGGAGGCGAGCAGTACTTC. It translates to CASSPHLRQGGEQYF.

This clone was detected once. This chain connects TRBV21-1 to TRBJ2-7; the table calls TRBD2, which could not be checked here. TRBV21-1 is listed as a pseudogene. The length of the CDR3 is 15 residues. CDR3 in amino acids: CASSKDRTRCLEQYF. CDR3 nucleotide sequence: TGTGCCAGCAGCAAAGATCGGACTAGATGTCTCGAGCAGTACTTC.

The rearrangement links TRBV11-3 to TRBJ2-3, with 10 bases lining up with TRBD1. The V segment lost 1 base and the J segment 4 bases; nucleotides outside the gene matches: 2. The CDR3 sequence is 15 residues long. The germline V gene encodes CDR1 SGHNT and CDR2 YENEEA. The DNA for the CDR3 is TGTGCCAGCAGCTTAGGGGACAGGGGCGCAGATACGCAGTATTTT. The encoded protein is CASSLGDRGADTQYF.

The rearrangement uses TRBV11-2 and TRBJ2-2, with D perhaps TRBD2 (6 bases). V was clipped by 5 bases and J by 6 bases, with 16 bases between them. Germline CDR1 and CDR2: SGHAT and FQNNGV. The CDR3 spans 15 residues. The CDR3, as DNA: TGTGCCAGCAGCCTCCATGGGGGGTCGTCCGGGGAGCTGTTTTTT. Translation: CASSLHGGSSGELFF.

This clone was found once. The chain carries TRBV10-2 and TRBJ2-1; 7 nucleotides line up with TRBD2. This CDR3 spans 16 amino acids. From germline, CDR1 is WSHSY and CDR2 SAAADI. V gave up 2 bases and J gave up 5 bases; unmatched junction bases: 9. The CDR3 DNA reads as TGCGCCAGCAGTGAGGGTGCGGGGGAACCTGACAATGAGCAGTTCTTC. Translated: CASSEGAGEPDNEQFF.

This sequence joins TRBV28 and TRBJ2-1; TRBD2 matches 14 bases. CDR3 size: 17 residues. The germline V gene encodes CDR1 MDHEN and CDR2 SYDVKM. J was trimmed by 9 bases and V by 2 bases; bases with no gene match: 9. The CDR3 sequence is CASSLMEGLAGVFEQFF. As DNA, the CDR3 is TGTGCCAGCAGTTTAATGGAGGGACTAGCGGGAGTCTTTGAGCAGTTCTTC.

The rearrangement uses TRBV18 and TRBJ2-7; possible D gene TRBD1, 5 bases. CDR3 length equals 14 residues. From germline, CDR1 is KGHSH and CDR2 LQKENI. Trimming removed 4 bases at V and 2 bases at J, with 12 bases between. CDR3 amino acids: CASSQTRETYEQYF. CDR3 DNA sequence: TGTGCCAGCTCACAAACCAGGGAAACCTACGAGCAGTACTTC.

The CDR3 region has the DNA TGTGCCAGCAGTGTTTGGGTCAGGGACTACGAGCAGTACTTC. This translates into CASSVWVRDYEQYF. The chain recombines TRBV6-1 with TRBJ2-7; TRBD1 is a possible D gene (5 bases). The germline gives CDR1 MNHNS, CDR2 SASEGT. The CDR3 consists of 14 residues. The V gene lost 4 bases and the J gene lost 3 bases, with 13 bases spanning the gap.

The chain recombines TRBV27 with TRBJ1-2, with TRBD1 as a possible D gene (5 bases). In germline, CDR1 is MNHEY, CDR2 SMNVEV (reference sequence). V was pared by 6 bases and J by 6 bases, with 23 bases between. The CDR3 sequence is 16 residues long. The DNA of the CDR3 is TGTGCCAGCAGCCGGGACTCTCCCTATGGCGACCATGGCTACACCTTC. It translates to CASSRDSPYGDHGYTF.

The rearrangement uses TRBV27 and TRBJ1-5; no clear D gene. The CDR3 extends over 14 amino acids. Trimming pared 5 bases from V and 0 bases from J, leaving 8 bases between. From germline, CDR1 is MNHEY and CDR2 SMNVEV (reference sequence). Here the CDR3 DNA reads TGTGCCAGCAGTACTCATAGTAGCAATCAGCCCCAGCATTTT. It yields the protein CASSTHSSNQPQHF.

The chain combines TRBV7-2 with TRBJ2-6, with D perhaps TRBD2 (6 bases). The CDR3 has 17 residues. In germline, CDR1 is SGHTA, CDR2 FQGNSA. Deletions cut 4 bases from V and 4 bases from J, with 17 bases between. The CDR3 sequence is CASSYKIGGQGANVLTF. The DNA for the CDR3 is TGTGCCAGCAGCTATAAGATCGGGGGTCAAGGGGCCAACGTCCTGACTTTC.

This sequence joins TRBV18 and TRBJ2-7; 8 nucleotides line up with TRBD2. Unmatched junction bases numbered 14, after V lost 4 bases and J lost 3 bases. Germline assignment: CDR1 KGHSH and CDR2 LQKENI. The CDR3 is 17 residues long. Here the CDR3 reads CASSQDIWTSRVYEQYF. CDR3 sequence (DNA): TGTGCCAGCTCACAGGACATATGGACTAGCCGGGTCTACGAGCAGTACTTC. Based on the CDR3 plus reference TRBV18 and TRBJ2-7, the full variable domain is NAGVMQNPRHLVRRRGQEARLRCSPMKGHSHVYWYRQLPEEGLKFMVYLQKENIIDESGMPKERFSAEFPKEGPSILRIQQVVRGDSAAYFCASSQDIWTSRVYEQYFGPGTRLTVT.

The CDR3 nucleotides are TGCGCCAGCAGCCCGGACACCAGAACTAACTATGGCTACACCTTC. Protein sequence: CASSPDTRTNYGYTF. This chain links TRBV5-1 with TRBJ1-2, with D perhaps matching TRBD1 (5 bases). Germline CDR1 is SGHRS and CDR2 is YFSETQ. This CDR3 contains 15 residues. V was clipped by 4 bases and J by 0 bases, with 13 bases between them.

The J gene is TRBJ2-7, the V gene TRBV27; D might be TRBD1 (6 bases). This CDR3 comprises 14 residues. The germline CDR1 and CDR2 sequences are MNHEY and SMNVEV (reference sequence). Trimming stripped 5 bases from V and 6 bases from J, with 17 bases between. For the CDR3, the DNA is TGTGCCAGCAGTGAGGGGCAGGGGTGGGCCGAGCAGTACTTC. Amino acid sequence: CASSEGQGWAEQYF.

The rearrangement uses TRBV5-6 and TRBJ2-5, with D hard to call. Between the trimmed V and J ends, which lost 4 bases and 3 bases, there was a span of 4 bases. Germline V gives CDR1 SGHDT, CDR2 YYEEEE. The CDR3 consists of 11 residues. The CDR3 spells CASSREETQYF. Written as DNA, the CDR3 is TGTGCCAGCAGCCGTGAAGAGACCCAGTACTTC.

This chain connects TRBV28 to TRBJ2-5; 9 positions agree with TRBD1. The CDR3 is 14 amino acids. The germline CDR1 and CDR2 sequences are MDHEN and SYDVKM. With 5 bases clipped from V and 4 bases from J, the junction kept 5 bases outside the gene matches. The CDR3 DNA reads TGTGCCAGCAGTCGTCAGACAGGGGGAGAGACCCAGTACTTC. Its translation: CASSRQTGGETQYF.

The CDR3 coding sequence is TGTGCCAGTAGTAGGCAGGGGAGATGGGATCAGCCCCAGCATTTT. It yields the protein CASSRQGRWDQPQHF. The V gene is TRBV19, the J gene TRBJ1-5; D possibly corresponds to TRBD1 (6 bases). Trimming removed 4 bases from V and 5 bases from J, with 15 bases in between. This CDR3 has 15 amino acids. From germline, CDR1 is LNHDA and CDR2 SQIVND (reference sequence).